This T cell receptor (beta chain) was found in a study of blood T cell repertoires in COVID-19. Study-level background: Sites in the United States, Italy and Spain provided acute and convalescent COVID-19 samples. In each case, the material was cDNA or gDNA derived from T cells, B-cell-depleted T cells, or PBMCs.

Two consecutive negative NP/OP PCR tests, clearance, or resolved symptoms defined Cohort 3 recovery. Sequencing used immunoSEQ multiplex PCR; TCRdb keeps in-frame clones, though not all of them. This sample has 200,000 or so clones, with around 81% found just once. CDR3 length equals 13 residues. CDR1 and CDR2 from the germline V gene are SGHRS and YFSETQ. V was shortened by 0 bases and J by 7 bases, with 11 bases between the two germline ends. The clonotype was recovered from a man between 40 and 49 years old who had recovered from COVID-19. Sequenced material: PBMCs or T cells enriched from blood (not recorded which). The chain employs TRBV5-1 and TRBJ2-7; tentatively, D is TRBD2 (5 bases). CDR3 amino acids: CASSLGGSGEQYF. In DNA, the CDR3 is TGCGCCAGCAGCTTGGGTGGTTCGGGGGAGCAGTACTTC.